Listed here is a single TCR beta chain. The data are from a study of T cells in Graves' hyperthyroidism and ophthalmopathy. With 7 bases removed from V and 2 bases from J, the gap between germline ends came to 16 bases. This CDR3 has 15 residues. RNA transcripts served as the template for amplifying TCR beta CDR3 regions. When the TCR CDR3 underwent first-round RT-PCR, the HTBI primer set was used. TCRdb fed the multiplex PCR reads into MiXCR, producing one record per CDR3 protein. The sample has approximately 400,000 distinct CDR3 sequences, around 14% seen once; the top ten hold around an eighth. The receptor's source is a woman in her late teens or twenties with Graves' hyperthyroidism. This rearrangement joins TRBV12-3 or TRBV12-4 to TRBJ2-3; possible D gene TRBD1, 5 bases. The sequenced sample was blood. The CDR3 nucleotides are TGTGCCAGCACCTTTCGAACTGGGGCCACAGATACGCAGTATTTT. Protein: CASTFRTGATDTQYF.